One sample yielded the 8 T cell receptor beta chains listed below, sequenced in a study of regulatory T cells in long-lasting Graves disease. Arm-PCR of CDR3 regions with iRepertoire HTBI primers generated TCR beta libraries. TCRdb reanalysed the multiplex PCR reads using MiXCR and keeps one entry per CDR3 protein. The table records 600,000 to 650,000 distinct CDR3 sequences, 16% of them present only once. Indicated time point: newly diagnosed GD, antithyroid drugs for less than 3 months. RNA isolated from PBMCs was used to make the TCR library. The same sample was also used in a study of T cells in Graves' hyperthyroidism and ophthalmopathy.

Sequencing was performed on peripheral blood mononuclear cells (PBMCs), taken at new diagnosis, from a patient treated with antithyroid drugs. The receptors come from a woman aged 25-40 years with Graves disease.

Many counts were recorded for this clonotype. This rearrangement joins TRBV27 to TRBJ1-1; D is unresolved. This CDR3 has 13 residues. Trimming stripped 5 bases from V and 5 bases from J, with 12 bases between. Germline V lookup: CDR1 MNHEY, CDR2 SMNVEV (reference sequence). The CDR3: CASSLLIGTEAFF. The CDR3 DNA is TGTGCCAGCAGTCTCCTCATAGGTACTGAAGCTTTCTTT.

This clonotype was counted a few times. The chain employs TRBV27 and TRBJ2-1; D is possibly TRBD1 (7 bases). The V and J ends lost 5 bases and 8 bases respectively, with 19 bases between them. The CDR3 covers 15 residues. The germline V gene has CDR1 MNHEY and CDR2 SMNVEV (reference sequence). CDR3 bases: TGTGCCAGCAGTACCCGTTCCAGGGGGGAGGATGAGCAGTTCTTC. The encoded protein is CASSTRSRGEDEQFF.

The V and J genes are TRBV20-1 and TRBJ2-1; D could derive from TRBD1 or TRBD2 (6 bases each). CDR3 length: 15 amino acids. Germline-derived CDR1 and CDR2 are DFQATT and SNEGSKA (reference sequence). The V gene lost 0 bases and the J gene lost 4 bases, with 13 bases spanning the gap. This chain's CDR3 is CSARDRGPLYNEQFF. CDR3 sequence (DNA): TGCAGTGCTAGAGACCGGGGGCCACTGTACAATGAGCAGTTCTTC.

A few counts support this clonotype. The chain employs TRBV20-1 and TRBJ2-7, with D perhaps TRBD1 (6 bases). Trimming took off 1 base at V and 0 bases at J, with 10 bases between the two ends. Germline V CDR1 and CDR2: DFQATT, SNEGSKA (reference sequence). The CDR3 has 14 residues. CDR3 amino acids: CSARALDSSYEQYF. CDR3 in DNA: TGCAGTGCTAGAGCCTTGGACAGCTCCTACGAGCAGTACTTC.

There are a few counts of this clonotype. The rearrangement uses TRBV5-4 and TRBJ2-2, with a possible D match to TRBD2 (5 bases). The germline V gene encodes CDR1 SGHNT and CDR2 YYREEE (reference sequence). V lost 4 bases and J lost 5, with 21 bases in between. This CDR3 is built from 17 residues. The CDR3, as DNA: TGTGCCAGCAGCCCCGGCGAGGCACTAGGACGGACCGGGGAGCTGTTTTTT. Translation: CASSPGEALGRTGELFF.

Comment on this clonotype: With a much larger clone just one base away, this may be a read error. The chain employs TRBV6-1 and TRBJ2-1; TRBD1 matches 7 bases. Germline values: CDR1 MNHNS, CDR2 SASEGT. CDR3 size: 15 residues. CDR3 coding DNA: TGTGCCAGCAGCCCCGCCCGGGACAGTTACAATGAGCAGCTCTTC. Translating gives CASSPARDSYNEQLF.

This chain connects TRBV25-1 to TRBJ2-7, with 12 bases that match TRBD2. The CDR3 totals 15 residues. Germline-derived CDR1 and CDR2 are MGHDK and SYGVNS. V shed 2 bases and J 5 bases; nucleotides not matched to a gene: 4. The CDR3 region has the DNA TGTGCCAGCAGTGAACAGACTAGCGGGAGACACGAGCAGTACTTC. It is translated as CASSEQTSGRHEQYF.

The J gene is TRBJ2-1, the V gene TRBV7-2; D tentatively reads TRBD1 or TRBD2 (5 bases each). The CDR3 has 12 amino acids. Trimming took 7 bases from V and 10 from J, leaving 14 bases between them. Germline V lookup: CDR1 SGHTA, CDR2 FQGNSA. The CDR3 sequence: CASMGVGVEQFF. CDR3 sequence (DNA): TGTGCCAGCATGGGGGTCGGGGTCGAGCAGTTCTTC.